Below, 18 T cell receptor beta chains from the same sample are listed, as sequenced in a study of identical twins. One entry per CDR3 protein results from TCRdb running MiXCR on the 5' RACE reads. The sample includes roughly 500,000 distinct CDR3 sequences, 22% of them seen just once. This sample also belongs to another study, concerning T cells expressing NK-cell markers.

Specimen: CD4+ T cells sorted from blood. These receptors all come from a woman younger than 35 in good health.

The chain joins TRBV20-1 to TRBJ2-7; 9 nucleotides match TRBD2. The CDR3 length is 15 residues. CDR1 is DFQATT, CDR2 SNEGSKA, per germline (reference sequence). V lost 0 bases to trimming and J lost 7 bases; unmatched junction nucleotides: 10. CDR3 amino acids: CSARDRREGLGEQYF. CDR3 coding DNA: TGCAGTGCTAGAGATCGGCGGGAGGGCCTCGGGGAGCAGTACTTC.

This sequence joins TRBV7-2 and TRBJ2-2; D is undetermined. CDR1 SGHTA and CDR2 FQGNSA come from the germline V gene. The CDR3 covers 17 residues. Trimming removed 3 bases from V and 3 bases from J, with 17 bases in between. The CDR3 here is CASSLPSNSFDTGELFF. The CDR3 DNA reads as TGTGCCAGCAGCTTGCCCTCTAATAGCTTTGACACCGGGGAGCTGTTTTTT. The full variable domain, in which reference TRBV7-2 and TRBJ2-2 provide the parts outside the CDR3, is GAGVSQSPSNKVTEKGKDVELRCDPISGHTALYWYRQSLGQGLEFLIYFQGNSAPDKSGLPSDRFSAERTGGSVSTLTIQRTQQEDSAVYLCASSLPSNSFDTGELFFGEGSRLTVL.

The genes are TRBV4-3 and TRBJ2-5, with 7 bases that match TRBD2. This CDR3 is built from 16 residues. From germline, CDR1 is LGHNA and CDR2 YSLEER. V lost 2 bases and J lost 5; bases outside the gene matches: 11. The CDR3 reads CASSQMGRGVAETQYF. In nucleotides, the CDR3 is TGCGCCAGCAGCCAAATGGGGAGGGGAGTCGCGGAGACCCAGTACTTC.

This chain links TRBV29-1 with TRBJ1-6, with D tentatively TRBD1 (5 bases). Trimming left V 1 base short and J 5 bases short, with 6 bases between. The germline V gene has CDR1 SQVTM and CDR2 ANQGSEA. The CDR3 is 13 residues long. This chain's CDR3 is CSVEVTDNSPLHF. CDR3 DNA: TGCAGCGTTGAAGTGACAGATAATTCACCCCTCCACTTT.

In this sample, this clonotype turned up many times. CDR3 protein: CASSPRLAGDEQYF. DNA for the CDR3: TGTGCCAGCAGTCCTCGACTAGCGGGGGACGAGCAGTACTTC. The chain joins TRBV7-6 to TRBJ2-7; 12 bases align to TRBD2. In germline, CDR1 is SGHVS, CDR2 FNYEAQ. V dropped 6 bases and J dropped 5; count of bases not matched to a gene: 5. This CDR3 is 14 amino acids long.

The chain is built from TRBV10-3 and TRBJ2-7; D not certain. This CDR3 has 11 amino acids. Germline CDR1 and CDR2: ENHRY and SYGVKD. Trimming pared 8 bases from V and 3 bases from J, leaving 8 bases between. The CDR3, as DNA: TGTGCCATCTCCGTATTCTACGAGCAGTACTTC. This translates into CAISVFYEQYF.

This clonotype was counted between two and nine times. The chain couples TRBV12-3 or TRBV12-4 to TRBJ2-7, with D hard to call. The CDR3 extends over 14 amino acids. V lost 3 bases to trimming and J lost 5 bases, with 14 bases between them. This CDR3 reads CASSFVLVRDEQYF. Here the CDR3 DNA reads TGTGCCAGCAGTTTCGTGCTAGTTAGGGACGAGCAGTACTTC.

This clonotype was observed a few times. The CDR3: CASFATGQENNQPQHF. CDR3 bases: TGTGCCAGCTTTGCCACGGGACAGGAGAACAATCAGCCCCAGCATTTT. The chain carries TRBV12-3 or TRBV12-4 and TRBJ1-5, with 8 bases matching TRBD1. The CDR3 has 16 amino acids. V shed 8 bases and J 3 bases; nucleotides not matched to a gene: 12.

This clonotype occurred many times. V and J are TRBV7-2 and TRBJ1-4, with D hard to call. CDR1 and CDR2 (germline): SGHTA, FQGNSA. The V end lost 1 base, the J end lost 10 bases, and 7 bases lay between the germline ends. This CDR3 is 12 amino acids long. The CDR3: CASSLVSGKLFF. The CDR3 nucleotides read TGTGCCAGCAGCTTAGTCTCCGGAAAACTGTTTTTT.

The chain carries TRBV29-1 and TRBJ2-1; 8 bases align to TRBD2. With 6 bases clipped from V and 0 bases from J, the junction kept 16 bases outside the gene matches. Germline loops: CDR1 SQVTM, CDR2 ANQGSEA. The CDR3 covers 18 residues. CDR3 nucleotide sequence: TGCAGCGTGCCGTTGGGGGGAAGCGGGAGATACTCCTACAATGAGCAGTTCTTC. This translates into CSVPLGGSGRYSYNEQFF.

The gene calls are TRBV5-1 and TRBJ1-2; D is unclear. The CDR3 is 13 residues long. Germline lookup yields CDR1 SGHRS and CDR2 YFSETQ. V gave up 4 bases and J gave up 2 bases, with 9 bases separating them. The chain's CDR3 is CASSVDPNYGYTF. The CDR3 bases are TGCGCCAGCAGCGTGGACCCAAACTATGGCTACACCTTC.

This clonotype was counted at least ten times. The genes are TRBV12-3 or TRBV12-4 and TRBJ1-2; D may be TRBD1 (6 bases). The V gene lost 6 bases and the J gene lost 3 bases, with 14 bases spanning the gap. CDR3 length: 14 amino acids. The CDR3 here is CASSPPQGYYGYTF. The CDR3 coding sequence is TGTGCCAGCAGCCCCCCACAGGGATACTATGGCTACACCTTC.

V and J are TRBV2 and TRBJ2-5, with 7 nucleotides matching TRBD1. The CDR3 runs 13 residues. Trimming cost V 6 bases and J 5 bases; bases outside gene matches: 6. CDR1 and CDR2 from the germline V gene are SNHLY and FYNNEI. In DNA, the CDR3 is TGTGCCAGCAGCGATACAGGGGCGGAGACCCAGTACTTC. It specifies CASSDTGAETQYF.

This clonotype has only a few counts. The J gene is TRBJ1-2, the V gene TRBV2; D unresolved. The CDR3 spans 12 residues. Trimming took off 3 bases at V and 5 bases at J, with 7 bases between the two ends. Germline V CDR1 and CDR2: SNHLY, FYNNEI. The CDR3 reads CASSDGLYGYTF. The CDR3 bases are TGTGCCAGCAGTGATGGACTGTATGGCTACACCTTC. The variable domain in full, with the rest retrieved from reference TRBV2 and TRBJ1-2, is EPEVTQTPSHQVTQMGQEVILRCVPISNHLYFYWYRQILGQKVEFLVSFYNNEISEKSEIFDDQFSVERPDGSNFTLKIRSTKLEDSAMYFCASSDGLYGYTFGSGTRLTVV.

The rearrangement uses TRBV5-1 and TRBJ1-3; 7 nucleotides line up with TRBD1. The CDR3 consists of 15 residues. The V segment lost 4 bases and the J segment 3 bases; nucleotides outside the gene matches: 7. Germline lookup yields CDR1 SGHRS and CDR2 YFSETQ. Here the CDR3 reads CASSPGTDNGNTIYF. CDR3 in DNA: TGCGCCAGCAGCCCAGGGACAGACAATGGAAACACCATATATTTT.

This clonotype was seen only a few times. The J gene is TRBJ1-3, the V gene TRBV6-5; D call uncertain. Trimming left V 0 bases short and J 4 bases short, with 13 bases between. Germline lookup yields CDR1 MNHEY and CDR2 SVGAGI. The CDR3 covers 16 residues. The CDR3 DNA reads as TGTGCCAGCAGTTACTCGAGTAGAGGGATCGGAAACACCATATATTTT. Amino acids: CASSYSSRGIGNTIYF.

The genes are TRBV5-1 and TRBJ2-7; TRBD1 matches 9 bases. There are 15 residues in the CDR3. Germline loops: CDR1 SGHRS, CDR2 YFSETQ. The ends lost 6 bases at V and 5 bases at J; junction bases unmatched: 12. CDR3 residues: CASTPPGQGFHEQYF. As DNA, the CDR3 is TGCGCCAGCACTCCTCCCGGACAGGGGTTCCACGAGCAGTACTTC.

The CDR3 DNA reads TGTGCCAGCAGTTTAGTGGTGGGGGCAGTTTTCAGCGAGCAGTACTTC. Translated: CASSLVVGAVFSEQYF. This chain links TRBV12-3 or TRBV12-4 with TRBJ2-7, with a tentative D call TRBD1 (6 bases). The CDR3 is 16 residues long. V lost 1 base and J lost 6, with 19 bases in between.